The clone carrying this T cell receptor beta chain has just a few counts. The CDR3 runs 15 residues. The germline V gene has CDR1 ENHRY and CDR2 SYGVKD. Trimming pared 10 bases from V and 2 bases from J, leaving 18 bases between. Primed by a sample-barcoded 5' primer and a J-beta primer mix, a second PCR proceeded for roughly 7 to 12 cycles. Each of the cDNA molecules was tagged by a template-switch adaptor with 12 random nucleotides. TCRdb analysed the 5' RACE reads with MiXCR anew, one entry per CDR3 protein. The sample lists roughly 1.5 million distinct CDR3 sequences, less than 45% seen once, with under 5% in the top ten. The data originate from a study of blood T cells in healthy people across ages. About the research overall: Through template switching, about one barcoded beta molecule was captured per two T cells, as measured in model experiments.

The specimen was blood. The sequence came from a woman aged 18-29 years in good health. The V gene is TRBV10-3, the J gene TRBJ2-1, with D possibly being TRBD1 or TRBD2 (5 bases each). The CDR3 protein is CASSGTVVAYNEQFF. The CDR3 DNA sequence: TGTGCCAGCTCTGGGACGGTTGTGGCCTACAATGAGCAGTTCTTC.